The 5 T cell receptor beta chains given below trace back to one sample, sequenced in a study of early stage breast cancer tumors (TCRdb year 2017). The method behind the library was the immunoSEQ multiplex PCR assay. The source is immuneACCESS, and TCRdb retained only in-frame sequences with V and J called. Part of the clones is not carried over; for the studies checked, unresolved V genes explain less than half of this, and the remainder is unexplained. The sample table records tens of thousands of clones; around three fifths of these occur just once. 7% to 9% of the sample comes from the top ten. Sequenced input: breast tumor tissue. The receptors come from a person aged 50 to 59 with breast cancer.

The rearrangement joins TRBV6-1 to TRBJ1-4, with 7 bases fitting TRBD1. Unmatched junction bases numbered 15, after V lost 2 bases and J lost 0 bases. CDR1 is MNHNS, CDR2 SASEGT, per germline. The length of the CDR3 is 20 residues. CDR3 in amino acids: CASSERGLFMGRATNEKLFF. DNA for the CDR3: TGTGCCAGCAGTGAAAGGGGGCTATTTATGGGCCGTGCAACTAATGAAAAACTGTTTTTT.

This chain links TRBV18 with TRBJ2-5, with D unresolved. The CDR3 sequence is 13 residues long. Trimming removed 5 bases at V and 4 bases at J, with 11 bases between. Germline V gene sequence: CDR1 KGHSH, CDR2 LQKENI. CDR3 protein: CASSKELGETQYF. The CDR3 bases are TGTGCCAGCTCAAAAGAGCTGGGAGAGACCCAGTACTTC.

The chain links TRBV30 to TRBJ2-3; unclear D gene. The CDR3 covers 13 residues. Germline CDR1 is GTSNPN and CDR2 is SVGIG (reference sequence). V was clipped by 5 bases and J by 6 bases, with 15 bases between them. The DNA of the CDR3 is TGTGCCTGGGAGCTCTCAGAGAGGGATACGCAGTATTTT. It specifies CAWELSERDTQYF. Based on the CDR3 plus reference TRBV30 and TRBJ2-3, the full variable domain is SQTIHQWPATLVQPVGSPLSLECTVEGTSNPNLYWYRQAAGRGLQLLFYSVGIGQISSEVPQNLSASRPQDRQFILSSKKLLLSDSGFYLCAWELSERDTQYFGPGTRLTVL.

The CDR3 loop reads CASSSDTRGEQFF. The CDR3 DNA sequence: TGTGCCAGCAGCTCCGACACCAGGGGAGAGCAGTTCTTC. This chain links TRBV6-5 with TRBJ2-1, with D possibly TRBD1 on 6 matching bases. V lost 6 bases to trimming and J lost 10 bases, with 16 bases between them. Germline-derived CDR1 and CDR2 are MNHEY and SVGAGI. The CDR3 has 13 residues.

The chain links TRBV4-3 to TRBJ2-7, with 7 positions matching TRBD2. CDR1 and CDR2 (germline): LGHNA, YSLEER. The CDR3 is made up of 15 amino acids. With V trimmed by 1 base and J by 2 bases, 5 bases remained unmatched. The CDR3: CASSQAASGTYEQYF. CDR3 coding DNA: TGCGCCAGCAGCCAAGCGGCTAGCGGCACCTACGAGCAGTACTTC.